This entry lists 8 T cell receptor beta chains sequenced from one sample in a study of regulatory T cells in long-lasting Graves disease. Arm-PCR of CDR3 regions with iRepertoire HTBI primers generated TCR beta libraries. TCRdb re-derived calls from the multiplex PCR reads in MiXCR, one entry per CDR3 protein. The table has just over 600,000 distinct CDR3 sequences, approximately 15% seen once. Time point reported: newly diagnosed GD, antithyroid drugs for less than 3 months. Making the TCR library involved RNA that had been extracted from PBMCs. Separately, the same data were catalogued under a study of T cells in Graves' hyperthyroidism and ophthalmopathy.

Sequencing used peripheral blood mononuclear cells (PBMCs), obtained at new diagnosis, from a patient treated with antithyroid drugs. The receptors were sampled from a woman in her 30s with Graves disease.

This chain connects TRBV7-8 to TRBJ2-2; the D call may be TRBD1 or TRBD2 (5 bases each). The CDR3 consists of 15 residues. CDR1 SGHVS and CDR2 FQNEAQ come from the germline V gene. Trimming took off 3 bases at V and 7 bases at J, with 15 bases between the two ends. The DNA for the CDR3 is TGTGCCAGCAGCTTGAGGGGCTTGAATTTCGGGGAGCTGTTTTTT. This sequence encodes CASSLRGLNFGELFF.

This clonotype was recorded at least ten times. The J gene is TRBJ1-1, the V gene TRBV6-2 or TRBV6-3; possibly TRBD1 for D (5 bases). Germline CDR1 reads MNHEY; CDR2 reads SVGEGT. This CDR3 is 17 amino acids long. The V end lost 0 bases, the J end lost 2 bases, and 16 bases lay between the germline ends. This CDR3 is CASSYSIVRVGNTEAFF. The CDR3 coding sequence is TGTGCCAGCAGTTACTCGATAGTCAGGGTTGGAAACACTGAAGCTTTCTTT.

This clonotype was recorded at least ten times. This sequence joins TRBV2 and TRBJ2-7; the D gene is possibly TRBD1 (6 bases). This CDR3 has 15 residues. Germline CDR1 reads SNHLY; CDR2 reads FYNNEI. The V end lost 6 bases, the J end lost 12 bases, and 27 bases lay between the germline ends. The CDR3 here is CASRKSDRDSTKAYF. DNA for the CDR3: TGTGCCAGCAGAAAATCGGACAGAGACTCTACGAAGGCGTACTTC. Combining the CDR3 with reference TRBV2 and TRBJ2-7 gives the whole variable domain EPEVTQTPSHQVTQMGQEVILRCVPISNHLYFYWYRQILGQKVEFLVSFYNNEISEKSEIFDDQFSVERPDGSNFTLKIRSTKLEDSAMYFCASRKSDRDSTKAYFGPGTRLTVT.

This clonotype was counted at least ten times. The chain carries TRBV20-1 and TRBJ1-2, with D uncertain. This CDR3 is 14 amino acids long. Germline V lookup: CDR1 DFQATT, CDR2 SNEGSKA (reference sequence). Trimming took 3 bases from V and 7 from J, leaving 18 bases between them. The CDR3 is CSASGPLEVIGYTF. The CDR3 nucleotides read TGCAGTGCTAGCGGCCCTTTGGAGGTGATTGGCTACACCTTC.

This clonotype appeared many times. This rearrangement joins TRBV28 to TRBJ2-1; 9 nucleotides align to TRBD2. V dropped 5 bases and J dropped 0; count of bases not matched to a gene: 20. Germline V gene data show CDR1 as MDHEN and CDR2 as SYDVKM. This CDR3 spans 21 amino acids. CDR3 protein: CASSGPSSGIRAKSSYNEQFF. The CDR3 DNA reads TGTGCCAGCAGTGGACCTTCTAGCGGGATACGGGCCAAAAGCTCCTACAATGAGCAGTTCTTC.

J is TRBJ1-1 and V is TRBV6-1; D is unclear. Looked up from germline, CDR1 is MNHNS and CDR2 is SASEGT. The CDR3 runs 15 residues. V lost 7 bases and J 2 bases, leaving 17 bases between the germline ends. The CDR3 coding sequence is TGTGCCAGCATTACCGTGATGGTCCCCAACACTGAAGCTTTCTTT. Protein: CASITVMVPNTEAFF.

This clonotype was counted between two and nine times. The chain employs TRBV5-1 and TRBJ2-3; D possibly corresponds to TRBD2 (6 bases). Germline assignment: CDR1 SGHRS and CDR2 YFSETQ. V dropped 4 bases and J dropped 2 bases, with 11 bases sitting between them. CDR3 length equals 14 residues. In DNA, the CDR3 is TGCGCCAGCAGCGAGGCGGGGCCCACAGATACGCAGTATTTT. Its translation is CASSEAGPTDTQYF.

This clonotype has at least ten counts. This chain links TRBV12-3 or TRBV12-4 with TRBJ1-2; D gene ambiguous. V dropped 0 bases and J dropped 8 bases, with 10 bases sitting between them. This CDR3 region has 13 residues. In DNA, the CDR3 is TGTGCCAGCAGTTTAGCGGGTAGGGAGGGCTACACCTTC. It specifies CASSLAGREGYTF.